Each of the 20 T cell receptor beta chains below was sequenced from the same sample in a study of T cell repertoires in cytomegalovirus infection. TCRdb analysed the reads with MiXCR anew, one entry per CDR3 protein. The sample carries around 530,000 distinct CDR3 sequences, about 15% recorded once. Sequenced sample: CD8+ T cells from PBMCs. The source of these receptors is a human donor in good health (CMV status not recorded). Some clones in this sample may be carry-over from other donors' samples.

This clonotype was seen at least ten times. The gene calls are TRBV6-1 and TRBJ2-1; 7 bases align to TRBD2. Germline CDR1 reads MNHNS; CDR2 reads SASEGT. The length of the CDR3 is 18 residues. V gave up 2 bases and J gave up 3 bases; unmatched junction bases: 13. The CDR3 is CASSESPGGVGVYNEQFF. For the CDR3, the DNA is TGTGCCAGCAGTGAATCCCCGGGGGGTGTCGGGGTCTACAATGAGCAGTTCTTC.

This clonotype was observed a handful of times. The chain employs TRBV2 and TRBJ1-2; TRBD1 might be the D (6 bases). Germline CDR1 reads SNHLY; CDR2 reads FYNNEI. The CDR3 runs to 12 residues. V gave up 8 bases and J gave up 4 bases, with 11 bases separating them. CDR3 region: CASPAGAYGYTF. The CDR3 DNA sequence: TGTGCCAGCCCAGCAGGGGCCTATGGCTACACCTTC.

For this clonotype: This may be a read error: a much more frequent sequence differs by one nucleotide. The chain recombines TRBV6-5 with TRBJ2-1; a possible D gene is TRBD2 (7 bases). The DNA end favors TRBJ2-7, so the J call may be wrong. The CDR3 contains 17 residues. Germline CDR1 is MNHEY and CDR2 is SVGAGI. Written as DNA, the CDR3 is TGTGCCAGCAGCACTAGAAATACCGAGGGGGGGATCGATGAGCAGTACTTC. Its protein product is CASSTRNTEGGIDEQYF.

V gene TRBV20-1 combines with J gene TRBJ2-5, with 10 bases matching TRBD1. Germline V CDR1 and CDR2: DFQATT, SNEGSKA (reference sequence). This CDR3 has 14 amino acids. J was trimmed by 6 bases and V by 6 bases; bases with no gene match: 10. Here the CDR3 DNA reads TGCAGTGCACTCCGGGACAGGGGCGTGAAGACCCAGTACTTC. It translates to CSALRDRGVKTQYF.

This clonotype was seen repeatedly, ten times or more. V usage is TRBV6-1 and J usage is TRBJ1-1; D may be TRBD1 (6 bases). The CDR3 is 13 residues long. Germline lookup yields CDR1 MNHNS and CDR2 SASEGT. V dropped 5 bases and J dropped 3 bases, with 10 bases sitting between them. The CDR3 protein is CASSPDRYTEAFF. The CDR3 DNA sequence: TGTGCCAGCAGTCCGGACAGATACACTGAAGCTTTCTTT.

Note on this clonotype: The junction differs from germline at one of its ends, possibly a read error. The chain joins TRBV9 to TRBJ2-7; no definite D call. Germline-derived CDR1 and CDR2 are SGDLS and YYNGEE. CDR3 length: 10 amino acids. CDR3 residues: CASSGRSKEF. The CDR3 DNA sequence: TGTGCCAGCAGCGGACGATCGAAGGAATTC. The full variable domain, its missing parts supplied by reference TRBV9 and TRBJ2-7, is DSGVTQTPKHLITATGQRVTLRCSPRSGDLSVYWYQQSLDQGLQFLIQYYNGEERAKGNILERFSAQQFPDLHSELNLSSLELGDSALYFCASSGRSKEFGPGTRLTVT.

In this sample, this clonotype turned up many times. This sequence joins TRBV12-3 or TRBV12-4 and TRBJ2-7, with TRBD1 matching over 12 bases. The CDR3 contains 14 residues. V trimming: 6 bases; J trimming: 9 bases; junction bases outside the gene matches: 9. The CDR3 DNA follows: TGTGCCAGCAGGGCGGGACAGGGGGCTGTCGGGCAGTACTTC. It codes for CASRAGQGAVGQYF.

This clonotype was seen only a few times. The V gene is TRBV13, the J gene TRBJ2-1; D is perhaps TRBD2 (5 bases). CDR3 length: 15 amino acids. Deletions cut 7 bases from V and 0 bases from J, with 13 bases between. Germline CDR1 reads PRHDT; CDR2 reads FYEKMQ (reference sequence). CDR3 sequence reads: CASNLALSSYNEQFF. CDR3 bases: TGTGCCAGCAACCTAGCCTTGAGCTCCTACAATGAGCAGTTCTTC.

This clonotype has at least ten counts. This rearrangement joins TRBV7-8 to TRBJ2-1; TRBD2 matches 10 bases. Germline CDR1 SGHVS, CDR2 FQNEAQ. The CDR3 consists of 18 residues. The J segment lost 7 bases and the V segment lost 6 bases, leaving 18 bases of the junction unmatched. The CDR3 sequence is CASRYTSGANTGWNEQFF. For the CDR3, the DNA is TGTGCCAGCAGGTACACTAGCGGGGCGAACACCGGCTGGAATGAGCAGTTCTTC.

The sample holds many counts of this clonotype. The chain uses TRBV11-2 and TRBJ2-3; D gene ambiguous. V lost 2 bases and J lost 0, with 9 bases in between. Germline values: CDR1 SGHAT, CDR2 FQNNGV. The CDR3 spans 15 residues. As DNA, the CDR3 is TGTGCCAGCAGCTTAATAAGGGCCAGCACAGATACGCAGTATTTT. As protein: CASSLIRASTDTQYF.

This clonotype has at least ten counts. The genes are TRBV19 and TRBJ2-7, with 7 bases lining up with TRBD1. V trimming: 5 bases; J trimming: 5 bases; junction bases outside the gene matches: 9. In germline, CDR1 is LNHDA, CDR2 SQIVND (reference sequence). This CDR3 spans 14 amino acids. The chain's CDR3 is CASSLVTGVDEQYF. For the CDR3, the DNA is TGTGCCAGTAGTTTGGTTACAGGGGTCGACGAGCAGTACTTC.

This clonotype was observed many times. The chain has TRBV6-1 and TRBJ2-3; TRBD2 matches at 8 bases. V trimming: 5 bases; J trimming: 1 base; junction bases outside the gene matches: 5. This CDR3 region has 15 residues. Germline V gene lookup returns CDR1 MNHNS and CDR2 SASEGT. In DNA form, the CDR3 reads TGTGCCAGCAGTCAGACTAGCGCCGGCACAGATACGCAGTATTTT. It encodes CASSQTSAGTDTQYF.

This clonotype was found many times. The V and J genes are TRBV11-2 and TRBJ2-7; TRBD2 matches 7 bases. Germline-derived CDR1 and CDR2 are SGHAT and FQNNGV. J lost 4 bases, V lost 5 bases, and 8 bases had no gene match. This CDR3 region has 14 residues. The CDR3 sequence: CASSTTNGGYEQYF. CDR3 DNA: TGTGCCAGCAGCACGACAAACGGGGGGTACGAGCAGTACTTC.

Ten or more counts support this clonotype. The V and J genes are TRBV11-2 and TRBJ1-6, with D uncertain. The CDR3 runs 16 residues. Germline V CDR1 and CDR2: SGHAT, FQNNGV. V was clipped by 0 bases and J by 3 bases, with 9 bases between them. The CDR3 DNA reads TGTGCCAGCAGCTTAGACGAGGGAAACTATAATTCACCCCTCCACTTT. Protein product: CASSLDEGNYNSPLHF.

The V call is TRBV12-5, the J call TRBJ1-2, with TRBD1 identical over 7 bases. CDR1 and CDR2 (germline): LGHNT, FRNRAP. Trimming took 1 base from V and 12 from J; bases not matched to a gene: 2. The CDR3 consists of 11 residues. The CDR3 is CASGLGRGDTF. The CDR3 coding sequence is TGTGCTAGTGGTTTGGGCAGGGGGGACACCTTC.

The chain employs TRBV15 and TRBJ1-1, with a tentative D call TRBD1 (6 bases). Germline V CDR1 and CDR2: LNHNV, YYDKDF (reference sequence). This CDR3 is built from 12 residues. The CDR3 reads CASGQMNTEAFF. The CDR3 bases are TGTGCTTCAGGACAGATGAACACTGAAGCTTTCTTT.

This clonotype was counted a few times. The chain combines TRBV5-6 with TRBJ2-7; 13 bases fit TRBD2. The V gene's germline CDR1 is SGHDT and CDR2 YYEEEE. The CDR3 loop spans 15 amino acids. V was clipped by 4 bases and J by 3 bases; unmatched bases: 4. CDR3 region: CASSPGTSGIYEQYF. The DNA for the CDR3 is TGTGCCAGCAGCCCGGGGACTAGCGGGATCTACGAGCAGTACTTC.

This clonotype was detected only a few times. V is TRBV28 and J is TRBJ2-6, with 7 bases that match TRBD2. CDR3 size: 15 residues. The germline CDR1 and CDR2 sequences are MDHEN and SYDVKM. V was pared by 6 bases and J by 2 bases, with 4 bases of the junction left unmatched. CDR3 coding DNA: TGTGCCAGCAGGCTGGGGAGGGCTGGGGCCAACGTCCTGACTTTC. Protein product: CASRLGRAGANVLTF. The full variable domain, completed using reference TRBV28 and TRBJ2-6, is DVKVTQSSRYLVKRTGEKVFLECVQDMDHENMFWYRQDPGLGLRLIYFSYDVKMKEKGDIPEGYSVSREKKERFSLILESASTNQTSMYLCASRLGRAGANVLTFGAGSRLTVL.

The J gene is TRBJ2-7, the V gene TRBV7-7; D gene uncertain. V was cut by 1 base and J by 0 bases, with 7 bases left in between. This CDR3 has 14 residues. In germline, CDR1 is SSHAT, CDR2 FNYEAQ (reference sequence). The CDR3 spells CASSLGVPSYEQYF. CDR3 DNA: TGTGCCAGCAGCTTAGGGGTCCCCTCCTACGAGCAGTACTTC. Drawing the rest from reference TRBV7-7 and TRBJ2-7, the complete variable domain is GAGVSQSPRYKVTKRGQDVTLRCDPISSHATLYWYQQALGQGPEFLTYFNYEAQPDKSGLPSDRFSAERPEGSISTLTIQRTEQRDSAMYRCASSLGVPSYEQYFGPGTRLTVT.

This clonotype was detected once. The V and J genes are TRBV9 and TRBJ2-3; 10 bases agree with TRBD2. CDR1 is SGDLS and CDR2 is YYNGEE in the germline V gene. The CDR3 extends over 17 amino acids. The trim removed 0 bases at V and 8 bases at J, leaving 12 bases unmatched. The CDR3 DNA is TGTGCCAGCAGCGTAGGGCTAGCGGGGGCCGGAGGGGGTACGCAGTATTTT. It is translated as CASSVGLAGAGGGTQYF.